This T cell receptor beta chain was sequenced during a study of blood T cell repertoires in COVID-19. Study overall: The origin of the acute and convalescent COVID-19 samples was the United States, Italy and Spain. T cells, B-cell-depleted T cells, or PBMCs provided the cDNA or gDNA that served as material.

Produced via immunoSEQ multiplex PCR; TCRdb's table is partial and in-frame only. The sample includes 190,000 or so clones, roughly 89% seen only once; the top ten take 5.5% to 7.5%. This clone was counted only a few times. The CDR3 sequence is 16 residues long. V lost 0 bases and J lost 5; bases outside the gene matches: 10. Germline V gene lookup returns CDR1 SGHRS and CDR2 YFSETQ. The receptor's source is a man aged 35 to 55 with acute or convalescent COVID-19. Sequenced material: peripheral blood. The chain links TRBV5-1 to TRBJ2-7; 8 bases are shared with TRBD1. CDR3 DNA sequence: TGCGCCAGCAGCTTGGGACGCCAGGGGGCGCGCCACGAGCAGTACTTC. The encoded protein is CASSLGRQGARHEQYF.